This T cell receptor beta chain derives from a study of blood T cell repertoires in COVID-19. Study overall: COVID-19 samples from acute and convalescent phases originated in the United States, Italy and Spain. Sources were T cells, B-cell-depleted T cells, or PBMCs; the material itself was cDNA or gDNA.

Per the authors' pipeline: Amplification with reference gene primers provided the estimates of nucleated cell counts. Assay: immunoSEQ multiplex PCR; the TCRdb copy retains only in-frame clones and omits some. D and trimming come from the DNA, and the V and J calls and clone size come from that table. This table has 60,000 to 80,000 clones, about 89% appearing once. Germline V gene lookup returns CDR1 LNHNV and CDR2 YYDKDF (reference sequence). The CDR3 sequence is 15 residues long. With 0 bases removed from V and 4 bases from J, the gap between germline ends came to 13 bases. The TCR was taken from a man aged 60-69 years with acute or convalescent COVID-19. The rearrangement uses TRBV15 and TRBJ2-7; D may be TRBD2 (6 bases). The sample was peripheral blood. CDR3 loop: CATSRDGGSGYEQYF. In DNA form, the CDR3 reads TGTGCCACCAGCAGAGATGGGGGTAGCGGTTACGAGCAGTACTTC.